One and the same sample provided the 32 T cell receptor beta chains below, sequenced in a study of blood T cell repertoires in COVID-19. Only in-frame clones appear in the TCRdb table, and some are missing; sequencing was by immunoSEQ multiplex PCR. This table holds 350,000 to 550,000 clones, around 89% found once. The material sequenced was peripheral blood. The receptor source for this set is a woman under 40 with acute or convalescent COVID-19.

The chain links TRBV5-6 to TRBJ2-3; the D gene is possibly TRBD2 (5 bases). Trimming stripped 0 bases from V and 0 bases from J, with 8 bases between. Looked up from germline, CDR1 is SGHDT and CDR2 is YYEEEE. The CDR3 is made up of 15 amino acids. The CDR3 region is CASSLAGISTDTQYF. The CDR3 DNA reads TGTGCCAGCAGCTTGGCGGGGATAAGCACAGATACGCAGTATTTT.

The chain joins TRBV6-5 to TRBJ2-1; maybe TRBD1 (6 bases). Looked up from germline, CDR1 is MNHEY and CDR2 is SVGAGI. The CDR3 has 15 residues. Trimming removed 3 bases at V and 4 bases at J, with 13 bases between. CDR3 bases: TGTGCCAGCAGTTATCGGGACACTAATTACAATGAGCAGTTCTTC. Its translation: CASSYRDTNYNEQFF.

This rearrangement joins TRBV9 to TRBJ2-2, with 10 nucleotides matching TRBD2. Germline V lookup: CDR1 SGDLS, CDR2 YYNGEE. The CDR3 contains 15 residues. The trim removed 4 bases at V and 4 bases at J, leaving 4 bases unmatched. CDR3 amino acids: CASSPSGGATGELFF. Here the CDR3 DNA reads TGTGCCAGCAGCCCCAGCGGGGGGGCCACCGGGGAGCTGTTTTTT.

The CDR3 protein is CASSLVSGQNYGYTF. DNA of the CDR3: TGTGCCAGCAGCTTAGTGTCGGGACAGAACTATGGCTACACCTTC. The rearrangement uses TRBV7-6 and TRBJ1-2; TRBD1 matches 7 bases. V was clipped by 1 base and J by 2 bases; unmatched bases: 4. This CDR3 region has 15 residues. The germline V gene has CDR1 SGHVS and CDR2 FNYEAQ.

The gene calls are TRBV12-3 or TRBV12-4 and TRBJ2-5; TRBD2 matches at 7 bases. This CDR3 is built from 13 residues. The ends lost 10 bases at V and 2 bases at J; junction bases unmatched: 7. The CDR3 region is CATKRGVQETQYF. In DNA form, the CDR3 reads TGTGCCACCAAGCGGGGTGTACAAGAGACCCAGTACTTC.

The gene calls are TRBV6-4 and TRBJ1-1, with 9 bases aligning to TRBD1. Looked up from germline, CDR1 is MRHNA and CDR2 is SNTAGT. The ends lost 4 bases at V and 1 base at J; junction bases unmatched: 4. The CDR3 runs 15 residues. The DNA of the CDR3 is TGTGCCAGCAGTGCCTCGGGACAGGGGAACACTGAAGCTTTCTTT. It is translated as CASSASGQGNTEAFF.

The rearrangement joins TRBV4-1 to TRBJ2-3; TRBD2 matches at 7 bases. V dropped 1 base and J dropped 3; count of bases not matched to a gene: 13. Germline V CDR1 and CDR2: MGHRA, YSYEKL. The length of the CDR3 is 18 residues. CDR3 region: CASSQGPGEWRGTDTQYF. Here the CDR3 DNA reads TGCGCCAGCAGCCAAGGTCCGGGGGAGTGGCGGGGGACAGATACGCAGTATTTT.

The chain carries TRBV11-2 and TRBJ2-3; D is uncertain. This CDR3 is 14 amino acids long. Germline values: CDR1 SGHAT, CDR2 FQNNGV. Between the trimmed V and J ends, which lost 4 bases and 4 bases, there was a span of 12 bases. CDR3 region: CASSSPSSADTQYF. The DNA of the CDR3 is TGTGCCAGCAGCTCCCCCTCCAGCGCAGATACGCAGTATTTT.

The chain recombines TRBV7-9 with TRBJ1-1; D possibly corresponds to TRBD1 (5 bases). The germline V and J ends were trimmed by 2 bases and 1 base, with 11 bases remaining between them. The CDR3 runs 15 residues. From germline, CDR1 is SEHNR and CDR2 FQNEAQ (reference sequence). The CDR3 region is CASSLSGQGNTEAFF. The CDR3 nucleotides are TGTGCCAGCAGCTTAAGTGGGCAGGGGAACACTGAAGCTTTCTTT.

This clone was found once. This chain links TRBV28 with TRBJ1-4; D possibly corresponds to TRBD1 (6 bases). Germline V gives CDR1 MDHEN, CDR2 SYDVKM. CDR3 length: 16 residues. V lost 6 bases and J 4 bases, leaving 18 bases between the germline ends. In nucleotides, the CDR3 is TGTGCCAGCAGCCCCCAGGGGATGGGGCTTAATGAAAAACTGTTTTTT. This translates into CASSPQGMGLNEKLFF.

The V gene is TRBV28, the J gene TRBJ1-5; D ambiguous. From germline, CDR1 is MDHEN and CDR2 SYDVKM. V was trimmed by 6 bases and J by 5 bases, leaving 14 bases between them. This CDR3 is 14 amino acids long. The CDR3 DNA sequence: TGTGCCAGCAGACCACCACCGGCGGATCAGCCCCAGCATTTT. It yields the protein CASRPPPADQPQHF.

The chain couples TRBV19 to TRBJ1-4; D remains ambiguous. The germline CDR1 and CDR2 sequences are LNHDA and SQIVND (reference sequence). V was pared by 2 bases and J by 7 bases, with 11 bases between. The CDR3 has 14 amino acids. The CDR3 loop reads CASSIRTSGEKLFF. The CDR3 nucleotides are TGTGCCAGTAGTATACGCACCAGTGGTGAAAAACTGTTTTTT.

The J gene is TRBJ1-2, the V gene TRBV7-2, with D tentatively TRBD1 (6 bases). From germline, CDR1 is SGHTA and CDR2 FQGNSA. Trimming cost V 5 bases and J 4 bases, with 11 bases left between them. The CDR3 has 13 residues. The CDR3 DNA reads as TGTGCCAGCAGCCAAAGGGGGTTCTATGGCTACACCTTC. This gives the protein CASSQRGFYGYTF.

The rearrangement joins TRBV4-2 to TRBJ1-2; possible D gene TRBD1, 5 bases. This CDR3 has 16 amino acids. Germline V gives CDR1 LGHNA, CDR2 YNFKEQ. V gave up 0 bases and J gave up 0 bases, with 11 bases separating them. CDR3 nucleotide sequence: TGTGCCAGCAGCCAAGATGGGGGGTTCCCTAACTATGGCTACACCTTC. Its protein product is CASSQDGGFPNYGYTF.

The rearrangement uses TRBV30 and TRBJ2-1, with D tentatively TRBD2 (5 bases). Germline loops: CDR1 GTSNPN, CDR2 SVGIG (reference sequence). Trimming pared 1 base from V and 10 bases from J, leaving 17 bases between. The CDR3 covers 14 residues. Here the CDR3 DNA reads TGTGCCTGGAGTGAGCGGTGGCCGGGATTAGAGCAGTTCTTC. The encoded protein is CAWSERWPGLEQFF.

The genes are TRBV7-2 and TRBJ2-1; no firm D call. Germline V gene sequence: CDR1 SGHTA, CDR2 FQGNSA. CDR3 length: 14 residues. V gave up 1 base and J gave up 6 bases, with 10 bases separating them. CDR3 sequence reads: CASSLDYSRNEQFF. The CDR3 DNA sequence: TGTGCCAGCAGCTTAGATTATAGCCGCAATGAGCAGTTCTTC.

This clone was counted between two and nine times. The J gene is TRBJ2-5, the V gene TRBV7-9, with TRBD1 identical over 10 bases. Germline CDR1 reads SEHNR; CDR2 reads FQNEAQ (reference sequence). CDR3 size: 18 residues. V lost 0 bases to trimming and J lost 2 bases; unmatched junction nucleotides: 9. The CDR3 bases are TGTGCCAGCAGCTTAGCGACCTTTGGGACAGGGGATCAAGAGACCCAGTACTTC. It yields the protein CASSLATFGTGDQETQYF.

This clone has only a few counts. This chain uses TRBV19 with TRBJ1-6; 8 nucleotides align to TRBD1. There are 14 residues in the CDR3. Germline values: CDR1 LNHDA, CDR2 SQIVND (reference sequence). V gave up 6 bases and J gave up 9 bases; unmatched junction bases: 7. The CDR3 reads CASRADRGGSPLHF. The CDR3 DNA reads as TGTGCCAGTAGAGCTGACAGGGGAGGTTCACCCCTCCACTTT.

The chain couples TRBV27 to TRBJ2-5; 7 nucleotides agree with TRBD2. Unmatched junction bases numbered 5, after V lost 8 bases and J lost 5 bases. CDR1 is MNHEY and CDR2 is SMNVEV in the germline V gene (reference sequence). The CDR3 extends over 12 amino acids. CDR3 amino acids: CASSGRSETQYF. The CDR3 DNA reads TGTGCCAGCTCCGGGAGGAGTGAGACCCAGTACTTC.

The chain joins TRBV2 to TRBJ1-3, with D unclear. Germline V gives CDR1 SNHLY, CDR2 FYNNEI. The CDR3 runs 11 residues. Trimming left V 7 bases short and J 7 bases short, with 8 bases between. This CDR3 is CASKNENTIYF. The CDR3, as DNA: TGTGCCAGCAAGAACGAGAACACCATATATTTT. Together with reference TRBV2 and TRBJ1-3, the CDR3 gives the full variable domain: EPEVTQTPSHQVTQMGQEVILRCVPISNHLYFYWYRQILGQKVEFLVSFYNNEISEKSEIFDDQFSVERPDGSNFTLKIRSTKLEDSAMYFCASKNENTIYFGEGSWLTVV.

The J gene is TRBJ1-2, the V gene TRBV5-1, with D perhaps matching TRBD1 (5 bases). Trimming pared 0 bases from V and 3 bases from J, leaving 9 bases between. The CDR3 runs to 14 residues. Germline CDR1 SGHRS, CDR2 YFSETQ. CDR3: CASSLEGAHYGYTF. The CDR3 DNA is TGCGCCAGCAGCTTGGAAGGGGCCCACTATGGCTACACCTTC.

The chain carries TRBV7-8 and TRBJ2-3; tentative D call: TRBD1 (5 bases). This CDR3 comprises 15 residues. Germline CDR1 reads SGHVS; CDR2 reads FQNEAQ. Trimming removed 4 bases from V and 5 bases from J, with 16 bases in between. The CDR3 protein is CASSSTAGSRDTQYF. The CDR3 DNA reads TGTGCCAGCAGCTCGACAGCTGGTAGTCGAGATACGCAGTATTTT.

This sequence joins TRBV2 and TRBJ2-1, with D maybe TRBD1 (6 bases). Germline assignment: CDR1 SNHLY and CDR2 FYNNEI. Trimming left V 1 base short and J 7 bases short, with 14 bases between. The CDR3 runs to 15 residues. CDR3 nucleotides: TGTGCCAGCAGTGAAGAACGGACAGTCCCAAATGAGCAGTTCTTC. Its translation is CASSEERTVPNEQFF.

V and J are TRBV7-9 and TRBJ2-3; 10 bases line up with TRBD2. V lost 2 bases and J lost 4; bases outside the gene matches: 3. Germline loops: CDR1 SEHNR, CDR2 FQNEAQ (reference sequence). This CDR3 region has 15 residues. As DNA, the CDR3 is TGTGCCAGCAGCTTATCTAGCGGGGGTGCAGATACGCAGTATTTT. Protein product: CASSLSSGGADTQYF.

The chain uses TRBV6-5 and TRBJ1-6; maybe TRBD1 (5 bases). Trimming shortened V by 7 bases and J by 10 bases, and 14 bases separated the two germline ends. Germline V gives CDR1 MNHEY, CDR2 SVGAGI. The CDR3 has 13 amino acids. The CDR3 coding sequence is TGTGCCAGCACTGGGCAGGGAGGGTCACCCCTCCACTTT. Translation gives CASTGQGGSPLHF.

This chain joins TRBV6-5 and TRBJ1-1; D might be TRBD1 (6 bases). This CDR3 is 15 amino acids long. The germline CDR1 and CDR2 sequences are MNHEY and SVGAGI. Between the trimmed V and J ends, which lost 5 bases and 1 base, there was a span of 14 bases. Here the CDR3 DNA reads TGTGCCAGCAGTCGGCGAGTGACAGGGAACACTGAAGCTTTCTTT. Translating gives CASSRRVTGNTEAFF.

The chain combines TRBV5-6 with TRBJ1-1; D unclear. Germline CDR1 reads SGHDT; CDR2 reads YYEEEE. The CDR3 extends over 13 amino acids. Trimming took 3 bases from V and 1 from J, leaving 7 bases between them. The CDR3: CASSSTENTEAFF. The CDR3 DNA sequence: TGTGCCAGCAGCTCAACAGAGAACACTGAAGCTTTCTTT.

V and J are TRBV9 and TRBJ2-7; 13 bases line up with TRBD2. Germline CDR1 SGDLS, CDR2 YYNGEE. The CDR3 extends over 14 amino acids. After removal of 7 bases from V and 6 bases from J, the junction contained 7 bases not matched to a gene. The CDR3 sequence is CASSRGLAGVEQYF. CDR3 nucleotide sequence: TGTGCCAGCTCTCGTGGACTAGCGGGGGTCGAGCAGTACTTC.

The J gene is TRBJ1-5, the V gene TRBV27, with a tentative D call TRBD1 (5 bases). This CDR3 contains 15 residues. Germline CDR1 is MNHEY and CDR2 is SMNVEV (reference sequence). Trimming shortened V by 7 bases and J by 1 base, and 14 bases separated the two germline ends. The CDR3 protein is CASTVPGGSNQPQHF. The CDR3 nucleotides are TGTGCCAGCACCGTCCCCGGGGGAAGCAATCAGCCCCAGCATTTT.

This clone was recorded once. V gene TRBV30 combines with J gene TRBJ1-6, with D possibly being TRBD1 (6 bases). Germline V gene lookup returns CDR1 GTSNPN and CDR2 SVGIG (reference sequence). The V end was cut by 1 base, the J end by 7 bases, with 8 bases between. CDR3 length: 13 residues. The CDR3 DNA follows: TGTGCCTGGAGTGCCACAGGGAATTCACCCCTCCACTTT. Amino acids: CAWSATGNSPLHF.

The gene calls are TRBV18 and TRBJ1-5; D ambiguous. The V gene lost 6 bases and the J gene lost 0 bases, with 15 bases spanning the gap. Germline CDR1 KGHSH, CDR2 LQKENI. This CDR3 spans 16 amino acids. The CDR3 region has the DNA TGTGCCAGCTCTAGGAGTCACGTTAATAGCAATCAGCCCCAGCATTTT. Translating it yields CASSRSHVNSNQPQHF. Full variable domain (missing parts from reference TRBV18 and TRBJ1-5): NAGVMQNPRHLVRRRGQEARLRCSPMKGHSHVYWYRQLPEEGLKFMVYLQKENIIDESGMPKERFSAEFPKEGPSILRIQQVVRGDSAAYFCASSRSHVNSNQPQHFGDGTRLSIL.

CDR3 sequence (DNA): TGTGCCAGCAGTCGCGAGGGGGCGAGATTCAATGAGCAGTTCTTC. This encodes CASSREGARFNEQFF. This chain uses TRBV6-2 or TRBV6-3 with TRBJ2-1; 7 bases agree with TRBD1. With V trimmed by 5 bases and J by 6 bases, 10 bases remained unmatched. Germline V CDR1 and CDR2: MNHEY, SVGEGT. This CDR3 spans 15 amino acids.